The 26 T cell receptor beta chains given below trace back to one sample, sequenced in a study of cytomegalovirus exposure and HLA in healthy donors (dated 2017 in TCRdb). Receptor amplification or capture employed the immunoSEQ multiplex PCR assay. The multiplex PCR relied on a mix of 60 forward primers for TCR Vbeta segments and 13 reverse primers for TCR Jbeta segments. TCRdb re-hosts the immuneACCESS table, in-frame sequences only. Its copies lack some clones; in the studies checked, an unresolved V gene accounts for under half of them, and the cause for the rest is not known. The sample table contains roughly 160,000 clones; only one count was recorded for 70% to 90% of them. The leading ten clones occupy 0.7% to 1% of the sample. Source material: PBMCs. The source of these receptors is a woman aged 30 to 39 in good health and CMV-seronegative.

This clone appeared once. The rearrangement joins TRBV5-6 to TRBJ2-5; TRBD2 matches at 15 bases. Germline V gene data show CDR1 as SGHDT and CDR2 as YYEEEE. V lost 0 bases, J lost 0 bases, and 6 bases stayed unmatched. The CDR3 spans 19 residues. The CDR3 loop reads CASSLDPGLAGGHQETQYF. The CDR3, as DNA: TGTGCCAGCAGCTTGGACCCGGGACTAGCGGGGGGTCACCAAGAGACCCAGTACTTC. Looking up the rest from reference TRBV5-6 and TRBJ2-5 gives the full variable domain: DAGVTQSPTHLIKTRGQQVTLRCSPKSGHDTVSWYQQALGQGPQFIFQYYEEEERQRGNFPDRFSGHQFPNYSSELNVNALLLGDSALYLCASSLDPGLAGGHQETQYFGPGTRLLVL.

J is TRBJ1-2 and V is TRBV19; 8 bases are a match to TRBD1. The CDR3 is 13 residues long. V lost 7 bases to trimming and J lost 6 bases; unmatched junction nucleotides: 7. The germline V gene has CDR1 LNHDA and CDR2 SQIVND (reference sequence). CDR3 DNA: TGTGCCAGTAACGACAGGGGACTGGATGGCTACACCTTC. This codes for CASNDRGLDGYTF.

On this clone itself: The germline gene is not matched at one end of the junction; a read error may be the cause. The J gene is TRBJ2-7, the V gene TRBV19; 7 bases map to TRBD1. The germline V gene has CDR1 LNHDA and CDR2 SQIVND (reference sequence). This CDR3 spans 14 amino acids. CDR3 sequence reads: CASRIVQGPYEQYF. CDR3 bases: TGTGCCAGTAGGATAGTACAGGGGCCCTACGAGCAGTACTTC.

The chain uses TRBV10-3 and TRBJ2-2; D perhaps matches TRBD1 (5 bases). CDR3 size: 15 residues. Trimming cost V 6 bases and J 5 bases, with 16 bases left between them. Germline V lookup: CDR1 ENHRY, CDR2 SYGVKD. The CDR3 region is CAIREVGAGTGELFF. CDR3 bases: TGTGCCATCAGAGAGGTTGGGGCCGGGACCGGGGAGCTGTTTTTT.

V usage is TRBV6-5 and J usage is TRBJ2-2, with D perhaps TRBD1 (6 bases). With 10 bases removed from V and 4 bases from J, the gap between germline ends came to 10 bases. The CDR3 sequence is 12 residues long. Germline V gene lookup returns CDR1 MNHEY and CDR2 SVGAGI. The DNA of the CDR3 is TGTGCCATTTCACAGGGCACCGGGGAGCTGTTTTTT. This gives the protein CAISQGTGELFF.

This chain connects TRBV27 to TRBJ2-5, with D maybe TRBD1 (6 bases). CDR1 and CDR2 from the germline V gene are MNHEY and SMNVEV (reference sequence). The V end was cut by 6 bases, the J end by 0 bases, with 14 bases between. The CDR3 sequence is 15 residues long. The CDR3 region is CASSLSEGDQETQYF. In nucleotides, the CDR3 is TGTGCCAGCAGCCTTTCTGAGGGGGACCAAGAGACCCAGTACTTC.

DNA for the CDR3: TGTGCCAGCAGTGAAGCGAGGGTACTAGCGGGAGTGTCCGGGGAGCTGTTTTTT. It yields the protein CASSEARVLAGVSGELFF. The chain recombines TRBV6-1 with TRBJ2-2; TRBD2 matches 11 bases. V shed 0 bases, J shed 6 bases, and the junction held 9 bases outside the gene matches. The CDR3 length is 18 residues. Germline V lookup: CDR1 MNHNS, CDR2 SASEGT.

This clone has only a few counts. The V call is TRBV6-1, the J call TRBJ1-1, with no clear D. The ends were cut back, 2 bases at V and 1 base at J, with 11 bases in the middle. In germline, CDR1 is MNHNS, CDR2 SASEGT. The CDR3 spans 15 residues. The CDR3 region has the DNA TGTGCCAGCAGTGAACGGGTAGGAACGAACACTGAAGCTTTCTTT. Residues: CASSERVGTNTEAFF.

CDR3 region: CAWSVPDTEAFF. The CDR3 DNA reads as TGTGCCTGGAGTGTACCAGACACTGAAGCTTTCTTT. The rearrangement joins TRBV30 to TRBJ1-1; D is ambiguous. The V gene's germline CDR1 is GTSNPN and CDR2 SVGIG (reference sequence). Trimming took 0 bases from V and 3 from J, leaving 5 bases between them. The CDR3 has 12 residues. Full variable domain (missing parts from reference TRBV30 and TRBJ1-1): SQTIHQWPATLVQPVGSPLSLECTVEGTSNPNLYWYRQAAGRGLQLLFYSVGIGQISSEVPQNLSASRPQDRQFILSSKKLLLSDSGFYLCAWSVPDTEAFFGQGTRLTVV.

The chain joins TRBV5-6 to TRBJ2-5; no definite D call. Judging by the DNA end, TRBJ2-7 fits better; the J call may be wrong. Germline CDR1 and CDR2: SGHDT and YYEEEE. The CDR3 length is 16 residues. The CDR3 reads CASSLRTRSSSYEQYF. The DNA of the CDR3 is TGTGCCAGCAGCTTGCGGACGCGATCTAGCTCCTACGAGCAGTACTTC.

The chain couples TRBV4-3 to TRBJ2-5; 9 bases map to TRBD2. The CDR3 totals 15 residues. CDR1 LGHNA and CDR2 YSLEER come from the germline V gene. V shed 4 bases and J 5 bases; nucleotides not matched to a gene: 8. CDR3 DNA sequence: TGCGCCAGCAGCCCCTTCGGGCTAGCGGGGGAGACCCAGTACTTC. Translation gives CASSPFGLAGETQYF.

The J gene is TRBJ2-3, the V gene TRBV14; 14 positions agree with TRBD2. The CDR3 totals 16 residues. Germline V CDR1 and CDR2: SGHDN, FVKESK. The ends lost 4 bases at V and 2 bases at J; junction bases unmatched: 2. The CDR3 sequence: CASSRTSGGFTDTQYF. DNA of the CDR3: TGTGCCAGCAGCCGGACTAGCGGGGGGTTCACAGATACGCAGTATTTT.

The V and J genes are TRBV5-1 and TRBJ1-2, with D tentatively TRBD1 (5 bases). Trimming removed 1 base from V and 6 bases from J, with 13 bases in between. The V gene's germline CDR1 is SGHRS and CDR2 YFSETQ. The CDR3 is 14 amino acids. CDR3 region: CASSLLPGNDGYTF. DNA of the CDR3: TGCGCCAGCAGCTTGTTGCCAGGGAATGATGGCTACACCTTC.

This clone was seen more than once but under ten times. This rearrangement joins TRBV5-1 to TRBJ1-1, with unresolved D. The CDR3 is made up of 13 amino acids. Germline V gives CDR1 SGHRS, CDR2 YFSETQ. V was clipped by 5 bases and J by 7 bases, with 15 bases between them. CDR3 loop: CASSPGKVSEAFF. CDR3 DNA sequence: TGCGCCAGCAGTCCCGGGAAAGTAAGTGAAGCTTTCTTT.

The CDR3 coding sequence is TGTGCCAGCAGCCCCAACCCGACTAGCGGGGGTTACGAGCAGTACTTC. Residues: CASSPNPTSGGYEQYF. The chain uses TRBV5-5 and TRBJ2-7; TRBD2 aligns across 12 bases. After removal of 4 bases from V and 4 bases from J, the junction contained 9 bases not matched to a gene. There are 16 residues in the CDR3. Germline V gene lookup returns CDR1 SGHKS and CDR2 YYEKEE (reference sequence).

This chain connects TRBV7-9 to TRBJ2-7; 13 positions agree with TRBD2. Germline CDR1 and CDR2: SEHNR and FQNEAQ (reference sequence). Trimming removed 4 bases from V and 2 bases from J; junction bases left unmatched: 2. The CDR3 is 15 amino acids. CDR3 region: CASSSGTSGAYEQYF. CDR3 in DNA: TGTGCCAGCAGCTCCGGGACTAGCGGGGCCTACGAGCAGTACTTC.

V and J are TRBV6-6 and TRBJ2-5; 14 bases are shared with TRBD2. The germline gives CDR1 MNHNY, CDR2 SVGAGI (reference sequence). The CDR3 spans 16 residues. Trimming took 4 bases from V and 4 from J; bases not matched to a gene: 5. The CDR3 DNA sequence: TGTGCCAGCAGTTCTACGGGACTAGCGGGAGTAGAGACCCAGTACTTC. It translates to CASSSTGLAGVETQYF.

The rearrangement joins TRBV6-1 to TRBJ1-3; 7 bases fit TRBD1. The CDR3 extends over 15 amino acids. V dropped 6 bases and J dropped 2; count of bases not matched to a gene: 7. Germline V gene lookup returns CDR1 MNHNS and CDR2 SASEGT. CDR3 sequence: CASSNGQGAGNTIYF. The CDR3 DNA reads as TGTGCCAGCAGCAATGGGCAGGGGGCTGGAAACACCATATATTTT.

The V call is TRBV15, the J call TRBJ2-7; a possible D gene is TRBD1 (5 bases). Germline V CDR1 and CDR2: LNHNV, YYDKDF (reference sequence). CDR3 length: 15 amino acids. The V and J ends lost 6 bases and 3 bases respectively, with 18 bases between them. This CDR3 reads CATRKSPQGVYEQYF. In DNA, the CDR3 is TGTGCCACCAGAAAGTCCCCGCAGGGTGTCTACGAGCAGTACTTC.

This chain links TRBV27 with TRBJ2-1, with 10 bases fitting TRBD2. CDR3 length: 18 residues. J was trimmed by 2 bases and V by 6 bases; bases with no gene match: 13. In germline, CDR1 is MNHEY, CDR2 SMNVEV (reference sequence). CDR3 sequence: CASSQPLAGETPYNEQFF. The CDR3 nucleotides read TGTGCCAGCAGCCAGCCGCTAGCGGGAGAGACCCCCTACAATGAGCAGTTCTTC.

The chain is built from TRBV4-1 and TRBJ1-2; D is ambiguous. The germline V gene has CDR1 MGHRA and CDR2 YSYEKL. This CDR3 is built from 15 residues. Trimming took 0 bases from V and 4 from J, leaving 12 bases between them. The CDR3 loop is CASSQDSSGFYGYTF. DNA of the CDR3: TGCGCCAGCAGCCAAGATTCCTCAGGTTTCTATGGCTACACCTTC.

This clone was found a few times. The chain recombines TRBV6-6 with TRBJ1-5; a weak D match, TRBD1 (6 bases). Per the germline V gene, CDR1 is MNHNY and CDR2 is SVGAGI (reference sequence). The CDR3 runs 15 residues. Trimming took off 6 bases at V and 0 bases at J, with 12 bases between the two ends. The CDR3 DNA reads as TGTGCCAGCAGCTCAGGGGTCCTTAGCAATCAGCCCCAGCATTTT. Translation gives CASSSGVLSNQPQHF.

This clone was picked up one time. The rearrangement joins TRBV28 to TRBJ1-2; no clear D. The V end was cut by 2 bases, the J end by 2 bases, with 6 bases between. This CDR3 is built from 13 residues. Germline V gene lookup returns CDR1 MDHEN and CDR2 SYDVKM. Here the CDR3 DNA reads TGTGCCAGCAGTTTACACAGCAACTATGGCTACACCTTC. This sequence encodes CASSLHSNYGYTF.

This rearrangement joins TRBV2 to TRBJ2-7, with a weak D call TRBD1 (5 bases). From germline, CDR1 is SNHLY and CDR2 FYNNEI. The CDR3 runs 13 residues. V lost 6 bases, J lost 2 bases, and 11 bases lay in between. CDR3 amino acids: CASRGATTYEQYF. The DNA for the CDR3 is TGTGCCAGCAGAGGGGCCACCACCTACGAGCAGTACTTC.

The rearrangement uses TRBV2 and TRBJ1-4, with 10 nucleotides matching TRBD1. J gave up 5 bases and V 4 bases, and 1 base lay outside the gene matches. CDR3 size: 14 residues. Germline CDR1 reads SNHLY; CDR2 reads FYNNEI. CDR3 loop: CASSAGQGNEKLFF. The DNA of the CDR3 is TGTGCCAGCAGTGCGGGACAGGGGAATGAAAAACTGTTTTTT.

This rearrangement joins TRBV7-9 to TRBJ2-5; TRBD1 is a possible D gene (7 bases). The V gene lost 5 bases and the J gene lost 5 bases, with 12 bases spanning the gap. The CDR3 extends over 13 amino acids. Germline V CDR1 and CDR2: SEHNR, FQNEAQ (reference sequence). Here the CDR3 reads CASSHPGGETQYF. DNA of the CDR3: TGTGCCAGCAGCCATCCAGGGGGGGAGACCCAGTACTTC.